This T cell receptor beta chain emerged from a study of cytomegalovirus exposure and HLA in healthy donors. Regarding the study as a whole: Presence/absence analyses treated sequencing depth as roughly uniform across donors. A later analysis found common viral pathogens apparently linked to several of the most significant clusters.

PCR was performed using 60 Vbeta and 13 Jbeta primers. Method: immunoSEQ multiplex PCR; TCRdb's copy keeps in-frame clones and lacks some. The sample carries approximately 78,000 clones, 84% recorded once. Comment on this clone: Its cognate antigen is unknown.

Sample: PBMCs. The receptor comes from a woman between 45 and 65 years old in good health and CMV-seronegative.

This CDR3 is CASSPASGIWGTEAFF. The CDR3 DNA sequence: TGTGCCAGCAGTCCGGCAAGCGGGATATGGGGCACTGAAGCTTTCTTT. V gene TRBV27 combines with J gene TRBJ1-1; D remains ambiguous. The CDR3 spans 16 residues. With 5 bases removed from V and 4 bases from J, the gap between germline ends came to 20 bases. The germline V gene has CDR1 MNHEY and CDR2 SMNVEV (reference sequence).